Each of the 13 T cell receptor beta chains below was sequenced from the same sample in a study of cytomegalovirus exposure and HLA in healthy donors. Libraries were prepared by immunoSEQ multiplex PCR; TCRdb keeps only in-frame clonotypes and omits some of them. The sample lists around 140,000 clones, 89% occurring once. The sequenced sample was PBMCs. These receptors originate from a woman aged 18 to 35 in good health and CMV-seronegative.

CDR3 nucleotides: TGTGCCAGCAGCCGGAGAGGGCTCGCGAACACCGGGGAGCTGTTTTTT. It codes for CASSRRGLANTGELFF. This chain joins TRBV7-9 and TRBJ2-2, with a possible D match to TRBD2 (5 bases). CDR1 and CDR2 (germline): SEHNR, FQNEAQ (reference sequence). Trimming took off 5 bases at V and 0 bases at J, with 13 bases between the two ends. This CDR3 has 16 residues.

The chain recombines TRBV19 with TRBJ1-5; no definite D call. This CDR3 has 14 residues. With 7 bases removed from V and 0 bases from J, the gap between germline ends came to 10 bases. The germline V gene has CDR1 LNHDA and CDR2 SQIVND (reference sequence). CDR3 in DNA: TGTGCCAGTACAGCCGGCGGTAGCAATCAGCCCCAGCATTTT. Translation: CASTAGGSNQPQHF.

J is TRBJ2-2 and V is TRBV11-2; TRBD1 aligns across 8 bases. CDR1 and CDR2 (germline): SGHAT, FQNNGV. This CDR3 is built from 15 residues. V trimming: 10 bases; J trimming: 1 base; junction bases outside the gene matches: 8. The CDR3 here is CAIRAGTGNTGELFF. In DNA, the CDR3 is TGTGCCATCCGTGCCGGGACAGGGAACACCGGGGAGCTGTTTTTT.

The V and J genes are TRBV5-6 and TRBJ2-3; tentative D call: TRBD1 (6 bases). The CDR3 has 11 amino acids. Germline loops: CDR1 SGHDT, CDR2 YYEEEE. V was trimmed by 10 bases and J by 5 bases, leaving 11 bases between them. CDR3 in DNA: TGTGCCGCGTCCAGGGGAGATACGCAGTATTTT. This codes for CAASRGDTQYF. The full variable domain, rest sourced from reference TRBV5-6 and TRBJ2-3, is DAGVTQSPTHLIKTRGQQVTLRCSPKSGHDTVSWYQQALGQGPQFIFQYYEEEERQRGNFPDRFSGHQFPNYSSELNVNALLLGDSALYLCAASRGDTQYFGPGTRLTVL.

The V call is TRBV6-6, the J call TRBJ2-5; 13 positions match TRBD2. Trimming at V came to 5 bases and at J to 5 bases, leaving 8 bases not matched to a gene. This CDR3 region has 16 residues. Germline CDR1 is MNHNY and CDR2 is SVGAGI (reference sequence). CDR3 DNA: TGTGCCAGCAGTGCCCCACTAGCGGGGGGGCAGGAGACCCAGTACTTC. Its translation: CASSAPLAGGQETQYF.

The chain joins TRBV7-3 to TRBJ2-2; possible D gene TRBD2, 6 bases. Trimming stripped 2 bases from V and 1 base from J, with 8 bases between. This CDR3 spans 15 amino acids. In germline, CDR1 is SGHTA, CDR2 FQGTGA. The CDR3 protein is CASSLFGGNTGELFF. The CDR3 DNA sequence: TGTGCCAGCAGCTTATTCGGGGGGAACACCGGGGAGCTGTTTTTT.

This clone was seen only a few times. V gene TRBV2 combines with J gene TRBJ1-2, with 7 nucleotides matching TRBD1. The V gene end was trimmed by 4 bases and the J gene end by 8 bases; junction bases not matched to a gene: 4. The CDR3 length is 12 residues. From germline, CDR1 is SNHLY and CDR2 FYNNEI. CDR3: CASSVGGWGYTF. As DNA, the CDR3 is TGTGCCAGCAGTGTAGGGGGCTGGGGCTACACCTTC.

The V gene is TRBV7-2, the J gene TRBJ2-7; TRBD2 matches at 7 bases. With 9 bases clipped from V and 2 bases from J, the junction kept 10 bases outside the gene matches. This CDR3 contains 14 residues. Germline CDR1 reads SGHTA; CDR2 reads FQGNSA. CDR3 nucleotide sequence: TGTGCCAGTGCACAGGCGGGAGAAACCTACGAGCAGTACTTC. Amino acid sequence: CASAQAGETYEQYF.

This chain joins TRBV5-4 and TRBJ1-2; the match to TRBD1 covers 10 bases. Germline V gives CDR1 SGHNT, CDR2 YYREEE (reference sequence). CDR3 length: 15 residues. After removal of 5 bases from V and 0 bases from J, the junction contained 4 bases not matched to a gene. As DNA, the CDR3 is TGTGCCAGCAGTCCCGGGACAGGGGCTAACTATGGCTACACCTTC. Amino acid sequence: CASSPGTGANYGYTF.

The chain's CDR3 is CASSVGSGDTYEQYF. The CDR3 coding sequence is TGTGCCAGCAGCGTAGGGTCAGGGGATACGTACGAGCAGTACTTC. This rearrangement joins TRBV9 to TRBJ2-7; a possible D gene is TRBD1 (6 bases). The CDR3 is 15 residues long. Germline loops: CDR1 SGDLS, CDR2 YYNGEE. Trimming stripped 0 bases from V and 4 bases from J, with 14 bases between.

The CDR3 loop reads CASNLRGGDTGELFF. The DNA for the CDR3 is TGTGCCAGCAATCTGCGCGGGGGAGACACCGGGGAGCTGTTTTTT. The chain joins TRBV6-6 to TRBJ2-2, with 7 bases aligning to TRBD2. CDR1 and CDR2 (germline): MNHNY, SVGAGI (reference sequence). J lost 3 bases, V lost 7 bases, and 8 bases had no gene match. The CDR3 sequence is 15 residues long.

This sequence joins TRBV5-4 and TRBJ2-3; D is uncertain. Trimming took 2 bases from V and 0 from J, leaving 13 bases between them. The CDR3 covers 16 residues. The germline gives CDR1 SGHNT, CDR2 YYREEE (reference sequence). The CDR3: CASSFLAGPSTDTQYF. DNA of the CDR3: TGTGCCAGCAGCTTTTTAGCCGGTCCTAGCACAGATACGCAGTATTTT.

The rearrangement joins TRBV19 to TRBJ1-1; tentatively, D is TRBD1 (5 bases). Per germline, CDR1 LNHDA and CDR2 SQIVND (reference sequence). The V end was cut by 0 bases, the J end by 0 bases, with 17 bases between. This CDR3 contains 18 residues. The CDR3 DNA is TGTGCCAGTAGTATAGATCTTGGGAGGGGCCGAGTGAACACTGAAGCTTTCTTT. This gives the protein CASSIDLGRGRVNTEAFF.